The 10 T cell receptor beta chains listed next were all sequenced from one sample in a study of response to subunit inactivated influenza vaccine. From the RT-PCR reads, TCRdb called clonotypes with MiXCR, one entry per CDR3 protein. The table lists about 540,000 distinct CDR3 sequences, around 25% of them singletons. The data were also submitted as part of a second study, on T cells expressing NK-cell markers. That study adds: What made the TCR beta cDNA was 5'RACE template switching with UMIs.

The sample in question was CD4+ T cells sorted from PBMCs, obtained less than 13 days after vaccination. These receptors were obtained from a man aged 45-65 years who received an inactivated influenza vaccine.

This clonotype was counted ten times or more. The V call is TRBV29-1, the J call TRBJ2-7; 7 bases agree with TRBD2. Germline-derived CDR1 and CDR2 are SQVTM and ANQGSEA. The CDR3 sequence is 12 residues long. V lost 4 bases, J lost 5 bases, and 5 bases stayed unmatched. CDR3 nucleotides: TGCAGCGTTGGGGCGGGAGACGACGAGCAGTACTTC. It encodes CSVGAGDDEQYF.

This clonotype has at least ten counts. The chain has TRBV6-2 or TRBV6-3 and TRBJ2-1; 10 nucleotides align to TRBD2. V shed 6 bases, J shed 5 bases, and the junction held 10 bases outside the gene matches. From germline, CDR1 is MNHEY and CDR2 SVGEGT. The CDR3 is 16 amino acids. CDR3 sequence (DNA): TGTGCCAGCAGGGACGCCGGGACTAGCGTTAACAATGAGCAGTTCTTC. Encoded protein: CASRDAGTSVNNEQFF.

This sequence joins TRBV3-1 and TRBJ1-1; D ambiguous. The germline V gene has CDR1 LGHDT and CDR2 YNNKEL (reference sequence). This CDR3 has 14 amino acids. V was clipped by 4 bases and J by 2 bases, with 11 bases between them. The CDR3: CASSRMAENTEAFF. For the CDR3, the DNA is TGTGCCAGCAGCCGAATGGCAGAAAACACTGAAGCTTTCTTT.

This clonotype occurred a few times. This chain joins TRBV7-9 and TRBJ1-2; perhaps TRBD1 as D (5 bases). The V end was cut by 5 bases, the J end by 4 bases, with 8 bases between. In germline, CDR1 is SEHNR, CDR2 FQNEAQ (reference sequence). The CDR3 has 12 amino acids. CDR3 bases: TGTGCCAGCAGCCAGGGACTCTATGGCTACACCTTC. It codes for CASSQGLYGYTF.

This clonotype was picked up a small number of times. The V gene is TRBV7-9, the J gene TRBJ2-2, with 7 bases lining up with TRBD1. This CDR3 is built from 17 residues. Unmatched junction bases numbered 12, after V lost 5 bases and J lost 3 bases. CDR1 and CDR2 from the germline V gene are SEHNR and FQNEAQ (reference sequence). The CDR3 nucleotides are TGTGCCAGCAGCCCCGACAGGGAGTTCGGGGACACCGGGGAGCTGTTTTTT. This translates into CASSPDREFGDTGELFF.

The chain combines TRBV6-5 with TRBJ2-7; 9 bases agree with TRBD2. This CDR3 has 17 amino acids. CDR1 MNHEY and CDR2 SVGAGI come from the germline V gene. The J segment lost 0 bases and the V segment lost 6 bases, leaving 12 bases of the junction unmatched. The DNA for the CDR3 is TGTGCCAGCAGCTACGGGCTAGCGGGGTTCAGCTCCTACGAGCAGTACTTC. This encodes CASSYGLAGFSSYEQYF.

This chain links TRBV7-2 with TRBJ1-3; no definite D call. V lost 5 bases to trimming and J lost 0 bases, with 14 bases between them. Germline CDR1 reads SGHTA; CDR2 reads FQGNSA. CDR3 length: 16 residues. CDR3 nucleotides: TGTGCCAGCAGCGAGCCGACTGAGTCCTCTGGAAACACCATATATTTT. Translating it yields CASSEPTESSGNTIYF.

The CDR3 is CASDPGLAGTDTQYF. The CDR3 region has the DNA TGTGCCAGCGATCCGGGACTAGCGGGCACAGATACGCAGTATTTT. The V call is TRBV7-9, the J call TRBJ2-3, with 11 bases identical to TRBD2. V was pared by 8 bases and J by 1 base, with 5 bases of the junction left unmatched. The CDR3 runs to 15 residues. Per germline, CDR1 SEHNR and CDR2 FQNEAQ (reference sequence).

This chain links TRBV30 with TRBJ1-2; TRBD1 might be the D (6 bases). Germline V gives CDR1 GTSNPN, CDR2 SVGIG (reference sequence). The CDR3 has 10 amino acids. The V end was cut by 8 bases, the J end by 7 bases, with 11 bases between. CDR3 nucleotide sequence: TGTGCCGGATACAGGGCTGGCTACACCTTC. Its protein product is CAGYRAGYTF.

V and J are TRBV12-3 or TRBV12-4 and TRBJ2-7, with 8 positions matching TRBD1. CDR3 length: 15 residues. J was trimmed by 0 bases and V by 4 bases; bases with no gene match: 5. The CDR3 region has the DNA TGTGCCAGCAGTTCAGAGGACAGGGCCTCCTACGAGCAGTACTTC. This sequence encodes CASSSEDRASYEQYF.